A single sample gave rise to the 13 T cell receptor beta chains below, sequenced in a study of T cell responses to AZD1222 COVID-19 vaccine. Measured with immunoSEQ multiplex PCR; TCRdb has only the in-frame clones, and not every one. The repertoire holds over 75,000 clones, with over 75% as singletons. The sample was peripheral blood, taken 28 days after the second AZD1222 dose. These receptors originate from an adult who received the AZD1222 COVID-19 vaccine.

This sequence joins TRBV11-2 and TRBJ1-6; D may be TRBD1 (5 bases). V was clipped by 1 base and J by 7 bases, with 8 bases between them. Looked up from germline, CDR1 is SGHAT and CDR2 is FQNNGV. The CDR3 totals 14 residues. In DNA, the CDR3 is TGTGCCAGCAGCTTAGGGCAGGGAAATTCACCCCTCCACTTT. This encodes CASSLGQGNSPLHF.

This clone has a handful of counts. The chain uses TRBV7-2 and TRBJ1-2, with D possibly TRBD1 on 6 matching bases. V lost 2 bases, J lost 6 bases, and 16 bases lay in between. Germline V CDR1 and CDR2: SGHTA, FQGNSA. This CDR3 region has 15 residues. In DNA form, the CDR3 reads TGTGCCAGCAGCTTAAGACAGGAAAGGATGGATGGCTACACCTTC. Encoded protein: CASSLRQERMDGYTF.

The chain couples TRBV10-3 to TRBJ1-1, with a weak D call TRBD1 (5 bases). The CDR3 contains 15 residues. Trimming removed 5 bases from V and 0 bases from J, with 13 bases in between. The germline CDR1 and CDR2 sequences are ENHRY and SYGVKD. CDR3 sequence: CAISKTDQLNTEAFF. In DNA form, the CDR3 reads TGTGCCATCAGTAAGACAGACCAGTTGAACACTGAAGCTTTCTTT.

V and J are TRBV9 and TRBJ1-1; D unclear. This CDR3 region has 15 residues. V dropped 0 bases and J dropped 0 bases, with 9 bases sitting between them. Germline values: CDR1 SGDLS, CDR2 YYNGEE. The CDR3 bases are TGTGCCAGCAGCGTAGAGGCAAATGTGAACACTGAAGCTTTCTTT. It translates to CASSVEANVNTEAFF.

This rearrangement joins TRBV5-8 to TRBJ2-7; D may be TRBD1 (6 bases). CDR1 and CDR2 from the germline V gene are SGHTS and YDEGEE. The CDR3 is 19 residues long. Trimming removed 3 bases at V and 0 bases at J, with 25 bases between. Here the CDR3 reads CASSWKSINSGEPSYEQYF. CDR3 sequence (DNA): TGTGCCAGCAGCTGGAAGTCAATCAACTCAGGGGAGCCCTCCTACGAGCAGTACTTC. Full variable domain (missing parts from reference TRBV5-8 and TRBJ2-7): EAGVTQSPTHLIKTRGQQATLRCSPISGHTSVYWYQQALGLGLQFLLWYDEGEERNRGNFPPRFSGRQFPNYSSELNVNALELEDSALYLCASSWKSINSGEPSYEQYFGPGTRLTVT.

The rearrangement joins TRBV12-3 or TRBV12-4 to TRBJ2-1; D ambiguous. The V gene lost 0 bases and the J gene lost 3 bases, with 3 bases spanning the gap. This CDR3 contains 13 residues. The DNA of the CDR3 is TGTGCCAGCAGTTTAGCCAGCTACAATGAGCAGTTCTTC. Protein: CASSLASYNEQFF.

The V call is TRBV19, the J call TRBJ1-2; 9 bases map to TRBD1. J gave up 7 bases and V 10 bases, and 10 bases lay outside the gene matches. CDR3 length equals 13 residues. Germline-derived CDR1 and CDR2 are LNHDA and SQIVND (reference sequence). This chain's CDR3 is CATRRGQGSGYTF. In DNA, the CDR3 is TGTGCCACCCGCAGGGGACAGGGCAGTGGCTACACCTTC.

The chain carries TRBV3-1 (or the pseudogene TRBV3-2) and TRBJ1-1; 8 bases align to TRBD1. This CDR3 is 15 amino acids long. The J segment lost 3 bases and the V segment lost 4 bases, leaving 7 bases of the junction unmatched. Germline V gene sequence: CDR1 LGHDT, CDR2 YNNKEL (reference sequence). The CDR3 spells CASSRQGAYDTEAFF. DNA for the CDR3: TGTGCCAGCAGCCGGCAGGGGGCCTATGACACTGAAGCTTTCTTT.

This chain links TRBV2 with TRBJ2-1; possibly TRBD2 for D (6 bases). Trimming cost V 8 bases and J 9 bases, with 23 bases left between them. The CDR3 loop spans 15 amino acids. CDR1 SNHLY and CDR2 FYNNEI come from the germline V gene. The CDR3 reads CASARDFRELSEQFF. The CDR3 region has the DNA TGTGCCAGCGCGCGGGACTTTCGGGAGCTGAGTGAGCAGTTCTTC. The entire variable domain, with the rest obtained from reference TRBV2 and TRBJ2-1, is as follows: EPEVTQTPSHQVTQMGQEVILRCVPISNHLYFYWYRQILGQKVEFLVSFYNNEISEKSEIFDDQFSVERPDGSNFTLKIRSTKLEDSAMYFCASARDFRELSEQFFGPGTRLTVL.

The rearrangement links TRBV4-2 to TRBJ1-1; 8 bases agree with TRBD1. V was clipped by 2 bases and J by 1 base; unmatched bases: 12. Looked up from germline, CDR1 is LGHNA and CDR2 is YNFKEQ. CDR3 size: 18 residues. Here the CDR3 reads CASSQLGTGEYRNTEAFF. The CDR3 DNA follows: TGTGCCAGCAGCCAATTAGGGACAGGCGAATACCGGAACACTGAAGCTTTCTTT.

This clone is a singleton in its sample. This chain uses TRBV19 with TRBJ1-6; TRBD1 might be the D (5 bases). Germline CDR1 and CDR2: LNHDA and SQIVND (reference sequence). Trimming shortened V by 6 bases and J by 10 bases, and 25 bases separated the two germline ends. The CDR3 spans 17 residues. The CDR3 loop reads CASSPHRTYGVDSPLHF. The CDR3 nucleotides are TGTGCCAGTAGCCCCCACAGGACCTATGGAGTCGACTCACCCCTCCACTTT.

The chain joins TRBV29-1 to TRBJ1-1; 7 nucleotides align to TRBD1. V trimming: 6 bases; J trimming: 4 bases; junction bases outside the gene matches: 8. This CDR3 is built from 13 residues. Germline V gene sequence: CDR1 SQVTM, CDR2 ANQGSEA. The CDR3 DNA reads as TGCAGCGTGTCTGGACAGGCGATCACTGAAGCTTTCTTT. The encoded protein is CSVSGQAITEAFF.

This chain links TRBV7-8 with TRBJ1-3; D unresolved. The CDR3 sequence is 16 residues long. Germline lookup yields CDR1 SGHVS and CDR2 FQNEAQ. V lost 5 bases to trimming and J lost 3 bases, with 17 bases between them. DNA of the CDR3: TGTGCCAGCAGCCTCCGGGCTGAGGACTTTGGAAACACCATATATTTT. This sequence encodes CASSLRAEDFGNTIYF.